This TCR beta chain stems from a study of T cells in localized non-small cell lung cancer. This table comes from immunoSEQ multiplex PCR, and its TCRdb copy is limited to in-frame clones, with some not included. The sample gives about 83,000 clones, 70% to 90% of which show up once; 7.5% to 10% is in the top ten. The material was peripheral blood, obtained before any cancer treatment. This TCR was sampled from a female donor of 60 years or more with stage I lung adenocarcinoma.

As DNA, the CDR3 is TGTGCCAGCAGTTTAACTAAAGGACTAGCGAACACCGGGGAGCTGTTTTTT. It yields the protein CASSLTKGLANTGELFF. The chain is built from TRBV28 and TRBJ2-2; 7 nucleotides match TRBD2. The CDR3 totals 17 residues. V shed 2 bases and J 0 bases; nucleotides not matched to a gene: 6. Per germline, CDR1 MDHEN and CDR2 SYDVKM.